The 14 T cell receptor beta chains reported below all come from one sample, sequenced in a study of blood T cell repertoires in COVID-19. Clones were read by immunoSEQ multiplex PCR, and TCRdb kept only the in-frame ones, dropping some. The sample holds 35,000 to 45,000 clones; about 81% are singletons and the top ten take under 45%. The sample consisted of peripheral blood. The source is a human donor in a cohort sampled during active or convalescent COVID-19. The donor label of this sample is uncertain.

The rearrangement uses TRBV7-9 and TRBJ1-1; D perhaps matches TRBD1 (5 bases). The CDR3 totals 15 residues. V was clipped by 5 bases and J by 1 base, with 14 bases between them. From germline, CDR1 is SEHNR and CDR2 FQNEAQ (reference sequence). The CDR3 sequence: CASSTQGGGNTEAFF. The CDR3 DNA sequence: TGTGCCAGCAGCACCCAGGGAGGTGGGAACACTGAAGCTTTCTTT.

V usage is TRBV19 and J usage is TRBJ2-1; 11 bases align to TRBD2. Unmatched junction bases numbered 9, after V lost 5 bases and J lost 6 bases. Germline V gene data show CDR1 as LNHDA and CDR2 as SQIVND (reference sequence). This CDR3 comprises 16 residues. The chain's CDR3 is CASSPSGTSGINEQFF. The CDR3 nucleotides read TGTGCCAGTAGTCCTTCCGGGACTAGCGGCATCAATGAGCAGTTCTTC.

The chain joins TRBV9 to TRBJ2-7; 7 positions match TRBD2. This CDR3 spans 14 amino acids. The J segment lost 7 bases and the V segment lost 4 bases, leaving 11 bases of the junction unmatched. Germline V gives CDR1 SGDLS, CDR2 YYNGEE. CDR3 sequence: CASSPTGGSNEQYF. In DNA, the CDR3 is TGTGCCAGCAGCCCCACCGGCGGGAGTAATGAGCAGTACTTC.

V and J are TRBV24-1 and TRBJ2-2; TRBD1 might be the D (6 bases). Germline V CDR1 and CDR2: KGHDR, SFDVKD. Trimming left V 2 bases short and J 1 base short, with 10 bases between. The CDR3 runs 16 residues. CDR3 loop: CATSDSRQENTGELFF. The CDR3 nucleotides read TGTGCCACCAGTGATTCCCGACAGGAGAACACCGGGGAGCTGTTTTTT.

The chain recombines TRBV2 with TRBJ2-1, with 8 bases fitting TRBD1. J lost 3 bases, V lost 7 bases, and 8 bases had no gene match. The CDR3 loop spans 15 amino acids. Germline CDR1 and CDR2: SNHLY and FYNNEI. In DNA form, the CDR3 reads TGTGCCAGCACCAAGGGACAGGTGGGCTACAATGAGCAGTTCTTC. Translating gives CASTKGQVGYNEQFF.

V is TRBV5-8 and J is TRBJ1-1, with a tentative D call TRBD1 (6 bases). The V end was cut by 4 bases, the J end by 1 base, with 11 bases between. Per the germline V gene, CDR1 is SGHTS and CDR2 is YDEGEE. The length of the CDR3 is 14 residues. DNA for the CDR3: TGTGCCAGCAGCAGGGACACTTCGAACACTGAAGCTTTCTTT. Its translation: CASSRDTSNTEAFF.

The chain carries TRBV29-1 and TRBJ2-1, with 12 nucleotides matching TRBD2. The CDR3 consists of 13 residues. V shed 8 bases, J shed 9 bases, and the junction held 8 bases outside the gene matches. In germline, CDR1 is SQVTM, CDR2 ANQGSEA. CDR3 in amino acids: CSPSTSGSGEQFF. As DNA, the CDR3 is TGCAGCCCCTCGACTAGCGGGAGCGGTGAGCAGTTCTTC.

The V and J genes are TRBV9 and TRBJ2-2; D is unresolved. V was cut by 0 bases and J by 7 bases, with 4 bases left in between. The CDR3 covers 12 residues. Germline CDR1 and CDR2: SGDLS and YYNGEE. The CDR3: CASSVDNGELFF. CDR3 DNA sequence: TGTGCCAGCAGCGTAGATAACGGGGAGCTGTTTTTT.

This clone was counted only a few times. The genes are TRBV9 and TRBJ1-6, with 7 bases that match TRBD1. V was clipped by 4 bases and J by 7 bases; unmatched bases: 8. CDR1 and CDR2 (germline): SGDLS, YYNGEE. The CDR3 spans 15 residues. CDR3 residues: CASSQTGTENSPLHF. The CDR3 region has the DNA TGTGCCAGCAGCCAGACCGGGACAGAAAATTCACCCCTCCACTTT.

The chain couples TRBV4-2 to TRBJ1-4; D not resolved. The V and J ends lost 0 bases and 3 bases respectively, with 17 bases between them. CDR3 length: 18 residues. Germline assignment: CDR1 LGHNA and CDR2 YNFKEQ. The CDR3 nucleotides read TGTGCCAGCAGCCAAGATAAGGCTGAGGTTGCGGCTAATGAAAAACTGTTTTTT. Amino acids: CASSQDKAEVAANEKLFF.

This chain links TRBV7-2 with TRBJ1-1; perhaps TRBD1 as D (5 bases). Trimming cost V 2 bases and J 5 bases, with 9 bases left between them. The CDR3 runs 13 residues. Germline assignment: CDR1 SGHTA and CDR2 FQGNSA. The CDR3 nucleotides are TGTGCCAGCAGCTTAAGAAGGGGTACTGAAGCTTTCTTT. It codes for CASSLRRGTEAFF.

This clone has just one count. The chain combines TRBV14 with TRBJ2-1, with D possibly being TRBD2 (6 bases). Trimming cost V 0 bases and J 10 bases, with 10 bases left between them. Germline loops: CDR1 SGHDN, CDR2 FVKESK. The CDR3 consists of 13 residues. The CDR3 loop reads CASSQEAGYEQFF. The CDR3 region has the DNA TGTGCCAGCAGCCAAGAGGCGGGGTACGAGCAGTTCTTC.

This clone was seen more than once but under ten times. The rearrangement uses TRBV7-8 and TRBJ2-5; TRBD2 might be the D (5 bases). Trimming took 0 bases from V and 5 from J, leaving 10 bases between them. There are 14 residues in the CDR3. Per the germline V gene, CDR1 is SGHVS and CDR2 is FQNEAQ. In nucleotides, the CDR3 is TGTGCCAGCAGCTTAGCTTGGGGAGAGGAGACCCAGTACTTC. This sequence encodes CASSLAWGEETQYF.

The V call is TRBV4-3, the J call TRBJ2-3; TRBD2 agrees at 14 bases. Germline V lookup: CDR1 LGHNA, CDR2 YSLEER. This CDR3 is built from 19 residues. The V and J ends lost 0 bases and 2 bases, in that order; junction bases with no gene match: 7. CDR3 in amino acids: CASSQETSGRGGVTDTQYF. The CDR3 region has the DNA TGCGCCAGCAGCCAAGAGACTAGCGGGAGGGGGGGTGTCACAGATACGCAGTATTTT.